The 11 T cell receptor beta chains below come from one sample, sequenced in a study of beta chain features in type 1 diabetes. Expressed TCRB transcripts were sequenced because the entire RNA isolate underwent reverse transcription. Assay: immunoSEQ multiplex PCR; the TCRdb copy retains only in-frame clones and omits some. The sample yields roughly 450,000 clones, about an eighth seen once. Sequenced: naive CD4+ T cells from blood. The receptors derive from a woman in her late teens or twenties in good health.

This clone was seen a handful of times. This chain joins TRBV5-1 and TRBJ2-3; D gene unclear. The germline V gene has CDR1 SGHRS and CDR2 YFSETQ. This CDR3 is 14 amino acids long. V dropped 0 bases and J dropped 6 bases, with 11 bases sitting between them. The CDR3 sequence is CASSLEAMWDTQYF. The CDR3 nucleotides read TGCGCCAGCAGCTTGGAAGCTATGTGGGATACGCAGTATTTT.

The chain is built from TRBV14 and TRBJ2-7, with a weak D call TRBD2 (5 bases). Between the trimmed V and J ends, which lost 8 bases and 6 bases, there was a span of 11 bases. The CDR3 loop spans 11 amino acids. Per germline, CDR1 SGHDN and CDR2 FVKESK. The CDR3 loop is CASARGAEQYF. The CDR3, as DNA: TGTGCCAGCGCACGGGGAGCCGAGCAGTACTTC.

This clone was seen a handful of times. The rearrangement uses TRBV7-9 and TRBJ2-7; TRBD2 might be the D (5 bases). Trimming removed 1 base at V and 9 bases at J, with 10 bases between. Germline V gene sequence: CDR1 SEHNR, CDR2 FQNEAQ (reference sequence). The CDR3 runs 12 residues. Written as DNA, the CDR3 is TGTGCCAGCAGCTTAGATCGGCTAGCGCAGTACTTC. It translates to CASSLDRLAQYF. Supplemented by reference TRBV7-9 and TRBJ2-7, the full variable domain reads DTGVSQNPRHKITKRGQNVTFRCDPISEHNRLYWYRQTLGQGPEFLTYFQNEAQLEKSRLLSDRFSAERPKGSFSTLEIQRTEQGDSAMYLCASSLDRLAQYFGPGTRLTVT.

The chain recombines TRBV19 with TRBJ2-7, with TRBD2 matching over 7 bases. This CDR3 comprises 15 residues. The germline CDR1 and CDR2 sequences are LNHDA and SQIVND (reference sequence). V lost 6 bases to trimming and J lost 0 bases; unmatched junction nucleotides: 8. The CDR3 is CASRELSGASYEQYF. Written as DNA, the CDR3 is TGTGCCAGTAGGGAATTAAGCGGGGCCTCCTACGAGCAGTACTTC.

This clone appeared a few times. This chain links TRBV9 with TRBJ2-1; D might be TRBD2 (5 bases). This CDR3 comprises 15 residues. Germline V gene sequence: CDR1 SGDLS, CDR2 YYNGEE. Trimming stripped 0 bases from V and 5 bases from J, with 12 bases between. CDR3 amino acids: CASSVGASRDNEQFF. The CDR3 coding sequence is TGTGCCAGCAGCGTAGGGGCTAGCCGAGACAATGAGCAGTTCTTC.

This clone was counted ten times or more. This chain connects TRBV14 to TRBJ2-5; no clear D. V was trimmed by 3 bases and J by 7 bases, leaving 15 bases between them. The germline gives CDR1 SGHDN, CDR2 FVKESK. This CDR3 is built from 14 residues. CDR3 nucleotide sequence: TGTGCCAGCAGCCACCCAGAGTCACGGAGGACCCAGTACTTC. Translating gives CASSHPESRRTQYF.

This sequence joins TRBV15 and TRBJ1-2; D perhaps matches TRBD1 (6 bases). The length of the CDR3 is 15 residues. Trimming took 0 bases from V and 2 from J, leaving 10 bases between them. The V gene's germline CDR1 is LNHNV and CDR2 YYDKDF (reference sequence). The CDR3: CATSRDLQGNYGYTF. The CDR3 DNA follows: TGTGCCACCAGCAGAGATCTTCAGGGGAACTATGGCTACACCTTC.

This clone occurred a few times. The chain joins TRBV6-1 to TRBJ1-2, with D possibly being TRBD1 (6 bases). Germline V CDR1 and CDR2: MNHNS, SASEGT. Trimming took off 5 bases at V and 2 bases at J, with 15 bases between the two ends. CDR3 size: 15 residues. The CDR3 DNA reads as TGTGCCAGCAGTCCAATCGACAGGCCGAACTATGGCTACACCTTC. Amino acids: CASSPIDRPNYGYTF.

The V call is TRBV28, the J call TRBJ1-4, with 8 bases aligning to TRBD1. Per germline, CDR1 MDHEN and CDR2 SYDVKM. V shed 2 bases and J 8 bases; nucleotides not matched to a gene: 7. The length of the CDR3 is 15 residues. CDR3 nucleotide sequence: TGTGCCAGCAGTTTAGCGGACAGGGTTGGAGAAAAACTGTTTTTT. Protein product: CASSLADRVGEKLFF.

The gene calls are TRBV30 and TRBJ2-7, with 9 nucleotides matching TRBD2. The CDR3 is 17 amino acids. V trimming: 0 bases; J trimming: 7 bases; junction bases outside the gene matches: 16. The germline V gene encodes CDR1 GTSNPN and CDR2 SVGIG (reference sequence). The DNA of the CDR3 is TGTGCCTGGAGTGTACTACGGACTGGCGGGAGGGCAGGAGAGCAGTACTTC. It yields the protein CAWSVLRTGGRAGEQYF.

In this sample, this clone turned up a few times. The chain recombines TRBV10-3 with TRBJ2-5, with D maybe TRBD1 (5 bases). Trimming pared 3 bases from V and 4 bases from J, leaving 12 bases between. This CDR3 has 14 amino acids. The germline gives CDR1 ENHRY, CDR2 SYGVKD. The CDR3 spells CAISDSGLSETQYF. The CDR3 coding sequence is TGTGCCATCAGTGACTCAGGGTTATCAGAGACCCAGTACTTC.